Each of the 19 T cell receptor beta chains below was sequenced from the same sample in a study of tumor-infiltrating lymphocytes in primary liver carcinoma. A primer matching the constant region was used to make TCR beta cDNA from approximately 500 ng of total RNA. Three-round nested multiplex PCR performed with slightly modified ARM-PCR produced the TCR beta libraries. Two initial PCR rounds of about 10 cycles each paired TRBV1-TRBV30 forward primers with a C-beta reverse primer. TCRdb fed the multiplex PCR reads into MiXCR, producing one record per CDR3 protein. The table records about 190,000 distinct CDR3 sequences, approximately 80% of them present only once. Without any cell sorting, roughly 20-33 mg of bulk tissue yielded co-extracted RNA and DNA. Sequencing was done on a sample of tumor tissue from primary liver carcinoma. The receptors stem from a man aged 35-49 years with primary liver carcinoma and hepatitis B virus infection.

The rearrangement links TRBV29-1 to TRBJ2-2; tentatively, D is TRBD1 (6 bases). The CDR3 is 14 amino acids. V lost 3 bases and J 6 bases, leaving 14 bases between the germline ends. Germline V gene sequence: CDR1 SQVTM, CDR2 ANQGSEA. For the CDR3, the DNA is TGCAGCGTTGAGGGATTGGGGGCGCCCGGGGAGCTGTTTTTT. This gives the protein CSVEGLGAPGELFF.

Comments on this clonotype: Mismatch with germline at one junction end may stem from a read error. This chain uses TRBV5-6 with TRBJ1-1; D remains ambiguous. CDR3 length equals 14 residues. From germline, CDR1 is SGHDT and CDR2 YYEEEE. The CDR3 region is CARSLYTVNTEAFF. CDR3 sequence (DNA): TGTGCCAGGAGCTTGTACACAGTAAACACTGAAGCTTTCTTT.

As concerns this clonotype: A much larger clonotype is one base distant, so this may be a read error. The chain joins TRBV28 to TRBJ1-1, with a tentative D call TRBD1 (5 bases). Germline CDR1 reads MDHEN; CDR2 reads SYDVKM. The CDR3 spans 16 residues. The chain's CDR3 is CVSSPRGQYISTEAFF. In nucleotides, the CDR3 is TGTGTCAGCAGTCCGCGGGGCCAATACATCTCTACTGAAGCTTTCTTT.

For this clonotype: It may be a read error: a sequence one base away is much more abundant. The rearrangement uses TRBV29-1 and TRBJ1-3; D unclear. The CDR3 runs to 14 residues. CDR1 is SQVTM and CDR2 is ANQGSEA in the germline V gene. The CDR3 reads CSGPRSLSGNIIYF. CDR3 nucleotides: TGCAGCGGGCCCAGGAGCCTCTCTGGAAACATCATATATTTT.

Turning to this clonotype: Germline is not matched at one junction end, which may reflect a read error. The J gene is TRBJ2-2, the V gene TRBV5-1, with TRBD1 matching over 7 bases. CDR3 length: 15 amino acids. Germline CDR1 and CDR2: SGHRS and YFSETQ. CDR3 region: CASNFGTANTGELFF. CDR3 coding DNA: TGCGCCAGCAACTTCGGGACAGCCAACACTGGGGAGCTGTTTTTT.

The chain employs TRBV11-2 and TRBJ1-1; 8 bases match TRBD1. The germline V gene encodes CDR1 SGHAT and CDR2 FQNNGV. The CDR3 contains 14 residues. After removal of 6 bases from V and 7 bases from J, the junction contained 10 bases not matched to a gene. CDR3 region: CASRTLGQGGEAFF. The CDR3 bases are TGTGCCAGCAGGACCCTAGGACAGGGCGGTGAAGCTTTCTTT.

This CDR3 reads CASSVPRQGVRALYF. The CDR3 DNA sequence: TGTGCCAGCAGTGTTCCCCGACAGGGGGTAAGGGCCCTGTACTTC. The genes are TRBV6-1 and TRBJ2-5, with TRBD1 matching over 9 bases. The CDR3 is 15 residues long. The germline V gene encodes CDR1 MNHNS and CDR2 SASEGT. The ends lost 4 bases at V and 13 bases at J; junction bases unmatched: 16.

This clonotype was observed a single time. One end of the junction does not line up with germline, which may come from a read error. The chain couples TRBV6-1 to TRBJ2-7; 10 nucleotides match TRBD1. The germline CDR1 and CDR2 sequences are MNHNS and SASEGT. The CDR3 has 16 residues. CDR3 in amino acids: CANSGDPGQGTYEQYF. The CDR3 region has the DNA TGTGCCAACAGTGGGGACCCGGGACAGGGGACATACGAGCAGTACTTC.

As regards this clonotype: Given the absence of the conserved phenylalanine or tryptophan at the CDR3 end, a read error is likely. The genes are TRBV11-2 and TRBJ2-1; 11 positions agree with TRBD2. Germline loops: CDR1 SGHAT, CDR2 FQNNGV. The CDR3 runs to 16 residues. The CDR3 nucleotides read TGTGCCAACAGCTACACCGGGACTAGCGGTAGCAATGAGCAGTTCTTG. Protein sequence: CANSYTGTSGSNEQFL.

The V and J genes are TRBV13 and TRBJ1-5; D is ambiguous. The ends were cut back, 0 bases at V and 4 bases at J, with 7 bases in the middle. The CDR3 is made up of 14 amino acids. Germline assignment: CDR1 PRHDT and CDR2 FYEKMQ (reference sequence). The CDR3 DNA reads as TGTGCCAGCAGCTTAGGTGGAAGGAATCAGCCCCAGCATTTT. Residues: CASSLGGRNQPQHF.

Notes on this clonotype: Relative to the germline gene, one junction end is altered; a read error may explain this. The chain is built from TRBV4-2 and TRBJ2-3; D possibly corresponds to TRBD2 (5 bases). Germline values: CDR1 LGHNA, CDR2 YNFKEQ. This CDR3 has 15 residues. CDR3 sequence: CANSQGEGAADTQYF. The CDR3, as DNA: TGTGCCAACAGCCAAGGAGAGGGTGCGGCAGATACGCAGTATTTT.

A remark on this clonotype: One end of the junction is discordant with germline, which a read error may explain. The chain joins TRBV6-6 to TRBJ2-6, with D perhaps matching TRBD1 or TRBD2 (6 bases each). The CDR3 contains 15 residues. The germline V gene has CDR1 MNHNY and CDR2 SVGAGI (reference sequence). The CDR3 reads CGSSSQGTGANALTF. DNA for the CDR3: TGTGGCAGCAGCTCCCAGGGGACGGGGGCCAACGCCCTGACTTTC.

This clonotype occurred once. No conserved phenylalanine or tryptophan ends this CDR3, so it is likely a read error. The CDR3 DNA reads TGTGCCAGCAGTCAACCGGACAGTATAGCAAAAAACATTCAGTACATC. Its translation is CASSQPDSIAKNIQYI. This rearrangement joins TRBV28 to TRBJ2-4; D is possibly TRBD1 (6 bases). Germline lookup yields CDR1 MDHEN and CDR2 SYDVKM. The CDR3 has 16 residues. The V end lost 5 bases, the J end lost 4 bases, and 18 bases lay between the germline ends.

Note on this clonotype: Compared with germline, one end of the junction differs, possibly owing to a read error. V gene TRBV25-1 combines with J gene TRBJ1-6; 7 bases agree with TRBD1. Per germline, CDR1 MGHDK and CDR2 SYGVNS. The CDR3 is 15 residues long. The CDR3 loop reads CATQGRDSYISPLHF. The DNA of the CDR3 is TGTGCCACCCAGGGGAGGGACAGCTATATTTCACCCCTCCACTTT.

Comments on this clonotype: One junction end does not reproduce the germline sequence, and a read error may be involved. J is TRBJ2-5 and V is TRBV12-3 or TRBV12-4; 8 bases match TRBD2. This CDR3 has 13 residues. CDR3 in DNA: TGTGCCAGCAGTCTTAGCGGGACGGAGACACAGAACTTC. Protein sequence: CASSLSGTETQNF.

Note on this clonotype: Relative to the germline gene, one junction end is altered; a read error may explain this. The rearrangement joins TRBV6-1 to TRBJ2-5; possibly TRBD1 for D (6 bases). The CDR3 is 15 residues long. Per germline, CDR1 MNHNS and CDR2 SASEGT. CDR3 residues: CAIIALGANQETQYF. CDR3 DNA: TGTGCCATCATAGCACTGGGGGCGAACCAAGAGACTCAGTACTTC.

This clonotype was observed a few times. Possible read error: a much larger clone is one base away. This sequence joins TRBV5-8 and TRBJ2-3; the D gene could be TRBD1 or TRBD2 (5 bases each). The CDR3 extends over 15 amino acids. CDR1 is SGHTS, CDR2 YDEGEE, per germline. DNA of the CDR3: TGTGTCACTACCCTGGGGGAGCGTAACACAGATACGCAGTATTTT. Its protein is CVTTLGERNTDTQYF.

The chain uses TRBV5-1 and TRBJ2-5; D is possibly TRBD2 (6 bases). Germline CDR1 SGHRS, CDR2 YFSETQ. The V and J ends lost 4 bases and 4 bases respectively, with 17 bases between them. The CDR3 spans 15 residues. In nucleotides, the CDR3 is TGCGCCAGCAGCCCATTGGGTGTCGGGAGAGAGACCCAGTACTTC. Translation: CASSPLGVGRETQYF.

As for this clonotype: No conserved phenylalanine or tryptophan is present at the end of the CDR3, so a read error is the likely explanation. The chain couples TRBV6-6 to TRBJ1-6; TRBD1 agrees at 8 bases. Germline values: CDR1 MNHNY, CDR2 SVGAGI (reference sequence). The CDR3 length is 15 residues. V gave up 5 bases and J gave up 7 bases; unmatched junction bases: 7. The CDR3 coding sequence is TGTGCCAGCAGTCTCAGGACAGGGCGCAATTCACCCCTCCACTCT. Its translation: CASSLRTGRNSPLHS.